The sequence of this TCR beta chain was determined in a study of shared clonotypes between healthy human individuals. Profiling relied on immunoSEQ multiplex PCR, and the TCRdb table lists in-frame clones only, not all of them. The data show 2 million to 2.5 million clones, with 85% to 95% seen just once and 0.13% held by the top ten. Germline V CDR1 and CDR2: SNHLY, FYNNEI. The CDR3 contains 13 residues. V was trimmed by 8 bases and J by 4 bases, leaving 11 bases between them. The sequence came from a man between 18 and 35 years old in good health. Sample: naive CD4+ T cells sorted from blood. The subset: CD45RA+ positively selected. This chain connects TRBV2 to TRBJ1-4; D is ambiguous. The CDR3 protein is CASETPLNEKLFF. CDR3 nucleotide sequence: TGTGCCAGCGAGACACCCCTTAATGAAAAACTGTTTTTT.